This T cell receptor (beta chain) stems from a study of CD8+CD57+ T cells in acquired aplastic anemia (dated by TCRdb to 2016 to 2018). As for the study more broadly: A mean of around 3 ug of DNA, ranging from roughly 0.2 to 27.4 ug, was extracted from sorted CD4+ and CD8+ cells. A CD8+CD57+ expansion meant a frequency higher than the mean frequency seen in healthy subjects. The research as a whole found: CD8+ Simpson's diversity did not differ significantly between patients and healthy controls (P=0.060). Roughly 31 CD8+ CDR3 sequences were shared between patients and controls but appeared highly expressed in patients and within their immunodominant clones.

Expansion of CD8+CD57+ cells had been shown by flow cytometry in the patients chosen for sequencing. Every patient had a diagnosis of severe acquired aplastic anemia based on International Study of Aplastic Anemia and Agranulocytosis and Camitta criteria. Patients had received no therapy at the time of blood sampling. The study deep-sequenced TCR repertoires of sorted CD4+ and CD8+ blood T cells from severe aplastic anemia patients and healthy subjects. Patients were enrolled in the USA under clinicaltrials.gov protocols 00001620, 01623167, 00001397, 00071045, 00081523 and 00961064. Ficoll-Paque density gradient centrifugation was used to isolate peripheral blood mononuclear cells. Before DNA extraction, CD4+ and CD8+ T cells were sorted with FACS or magnetic beads. This clonotype has ten or more counts. Its target antigen remains unknown. The sample holds no much larger clone one base away, and base qualities are not on file.

Measured from the cysteine to the phenylalanine, the CDR3 is 14 residues long. Only CDR3 DNA is held: 42 bases, read in frame from base 1. At the junction V is shortened by 3 bases and J by 4 bases; bases outside the gene matches: 8. CDR1 and CDR2, per the germline V gene (reference sequence), are DFQATT and SNEGSKA. Genomic DNA was used as template for profiling of TCR beta VDJ combinations and CDR3 sequences. TCR repertoire sequencing was run on an Illumina HiSeq 2000. The original methods were these. TRBV/TRBJ rearrangement plots, CDR3 size and DJ length profiles, and Simpson's diversity index were used to evaluate the repertoires. Whichever DNA sequence was most abundant in the deep sequencing data was defined as the immunodominant clone. CDR3 amino acid sequences were screened for sharing across subjects and were compared with published repertoires and the VDJdb database. TCRdb reworked the public reads: Q25 trimming with fastp, MiXCR clone assembly, productive beta chains retained. Each entry merges the rows of one CDR3 protein and shows their most common DNA and genes. These V and J calls are TCRdb output, not the study's own analysis. The sample yields 450,000 to 600,000 distinct CDR3 sequences; around 30% were counted once. The top ten hold under 0.95% of the sample.

Recombination linked TRBV20-1 to TRBJ1-2; 7 bases in the junction line up with TRBD1. The sequence was collected from a human donor with aplastic anemia. The sample comprised sorted CD4+, CD8+, or CD8+CD57+ T cells (not recorded which) from PBMCs. The DNA reads as follows: TGCAGTGCTAGGGACAGGTTAGGCGCCTATGGCTACACCTTC. It translates to CSARDRLGAYGYTF.